This TCR beta chain was recovered during a study of CD8+ T cells in alopecia areata. Overall study: Those patients who were treated received oral tofacitinib, which was given at 5 to 10 mg twice daily for moderate-to-severe alopecia areata.

RNA, once extracted, was reverse transcribed into cDNA for use as the sequencing template. The protocol was immunoSEQ multiplex PCR, while the TCRdb copy is restricted to in-frame clones and leaves out a portion. The data hold over 120,000 clones, with roughly half observed a single time. There are a few counts of this clone. Samples from alopecia areata patients were lesional scalp punch biopsies and peripheral blood. The specimen comprised CD4+ T cells sorted from blood, sampled at week 0. The origin of this receptor is a human donor with alopecia areata.

In nucleotides, the CDR3 is TGTGCCAGCAGCCTCCACTACGAGCAGTACTTC. Translating it yields CASSLHYEQYF. The chain employs TRBV11-2 and TRBJ2-7; D gene uncertain. The CDR3 has 11 residues. Looked up from germline, CDR1 is SGHAT and CDR2 is FQNNGV. With 5 bases removed from V and 3 bases from J, the gap between germline ends came to 5 bases.